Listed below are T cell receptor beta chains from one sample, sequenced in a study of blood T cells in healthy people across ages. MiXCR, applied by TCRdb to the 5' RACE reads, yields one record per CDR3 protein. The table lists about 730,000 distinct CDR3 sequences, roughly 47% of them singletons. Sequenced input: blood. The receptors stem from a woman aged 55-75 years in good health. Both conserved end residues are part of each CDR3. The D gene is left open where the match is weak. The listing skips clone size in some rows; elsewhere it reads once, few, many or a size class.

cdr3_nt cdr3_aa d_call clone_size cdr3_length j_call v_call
TGTGCCAGCAGCAATCCGGGACTAGGTTTCTACGAGCAGTACTTC CASSNPGLGFYEQYF TRBD2 many 15 TRBJ2-7 TRBV7-9
TGCGCCAGCAGTGAGCGACTAGCGGGGGCCAATGAGCAGTTCTTC CASSERLAGANEQFF TRBD2 few 15 TRBJ2-1 TRBV10-2
TGCAGCGTCCGACAGACAGATACGCAGTATTTT CSVRQTDTQYF - many 11 TRBJ2-3 TRBV29-1
TGTGCCAGCAGTTACTCAAGGACTAGCGGGGACCTACGCACAGATACGCAGTATTTT CASSYSRTSGDLRTDTQYF TRBD2 few 19 TRBJ2-3 TRBV6-2/TRBV6-3
TGTGCCAGCAGTTTTGGACTAGCGGGAGTCGGGTACGAGCAGTACTTC CASSFGLAGVGYEQYF TRBD2 - 16 TRBJ2-7 TRBV12-3/TRBV12-4
TGCGCCAGCAGCTTAGGGGACTTAAACTACAATGAGCAGTTCTTC CASSLGDLNYNEQFF - - 15 TRBJ2-1 TRBV5-1
TGTGCCAGCAGCCAACGGGTTCAAGGACAGGCCTACAATGAGCAGTACTTC CASSQRVQGQAYNEQYF TRBD1 - 17 TRBJ2-7 TRBV3-1
TGTGCCAGCAGCTTAGGGTCCATAAGCGGAGGGGAGACCCAGTACTTC CASSLGSISGGETQYF - few 16 TRBJ2-5 TRBV7-2
TGTGCCAGCAGCCCCAGCCGAATCGCCCAGCCCCAGCATTTT CASSPSRIAQPQHF - - 14 TRBJ1-5 TRBV28
TGTGCCAGCAGGCCACAGAACTTAAACACTGAAGCTTTCTTT CASRPQNLNTEAFF - few 14 TRBJ1-1 TRBV6-6
TGTGCCAGCAGCTTAGGACTAGCGGGCTCTGGGGCCAACGTCCTGACTTTC CASSLGLAGSGANVLTF TRBD2 few 17 TRBJ2-6 TRBV7-2
TGTGCCAGCACGGCACTAGCGATCATGCAAGAGACCCAGTACTTC CASTALAIMQETQYF TRBD2 - 15 TRBJ2-5 TRBV7-9
TGTGCCAGCAGTTTTGGGACTAGCGTCTACGAGCAGTACTTC CASSFGTSVYEQYF TRBD2 - 14 TRBJ2-7 TRBV12-3/TRBV12-4
TGCAGTGCTGAGGACGATACCTATGGCTACACCTTC CSAEDDTYGYTF - - 12 TRBJ1-2 TRBV20-1
TGTGCCAGCAGTGTTCAGGGGGTCACCTCTGGGGCCAACGTCCTGACTTTC CASSVQGVTSGANVLTF TRBD1 - 17 TRBJ2-6 TRBV2
TGTGCCAGCAGCTTAGGGCTGGGGGGACCGTACAATGAGCAGTTCTTC CASSLGLGGPYNEQFF - - 16 TRBJ2-1 TRBV7-2
TGTGCCAGCAGCGCCGGGACTCACAATGAGCAGTTCTTC CASSAGTHNEQFF - many 13 TRBJ2-1 TRBV11-2
TGCAGTGTGGACTTCACCGGGGTTGGCACAGATACGCAGTATTTT CSVDFTGVGTDTQYF - - 15 TRBJ2-3 TRBV20-1
TGTGCCGGCAGCGTAGTAGGGGAACGCACAGATACGCAGTATTTT CAGSVVGERTDTQYF - - 15 TRBJ2-3 TRBV9
TGCGCCAGCAGCCAAGACCCTTTAGCGACCGAGCAGTACTTC CASSQDPLATEQYF - once 14 TRBJ2-7 TRBV4-1
TGTGCCACCAGTACAGGGGGCGAAGGTGGCTACACCTTC CATSTGGEGGYTF TRBD1 - 13 TRBJ1-2 TRBV6-6
TGTGCCAGCAGTTTATTGATGGTTTGCGAAGCTTTCTTT CASSLLMVCEAFF - - 13 TRBJ1-1 TRBV28
TGTGCCAGCAGGCCCGGGACGGAGGGTAATGGCTACACCTTC CASRPGTEGNGYTF - - 14 TRBJ1-2 TRBV5-4
TGTGCCAGCAGCCCGGACATCTCTGGAAACACCATATATTTT CASSPDISGNTIYF - - 14 TRBJ1-3 TRBV13
TGCAGTGCTAGAGTGGGGCCAGGAGAAGAGACCCAGTACTTC CSARVGPGEETQYF - few 14 TRBJ2-5 TRBV20-1
TGCAGCGTTGAGGAGACAGTCTATGGCTACACCTTC CSVEETVYGYTF - many 12 TRBJ1-2 TRBV29-1
TGTGCCAGCAGCAAGAGCGGCGGGGAGCTGTTTTTT CASSKSGGELFF - - 12 TRBJ2-2 TRBV7-2
TGTGCCAGTCGAGTTCGGGGGCAAGAGACCCAGTACTTC CASRVRGQETQYF - many 13 TRBJ2-5 TRBV7-8
TGTGCCAGCAGCCAATCGACAGGGCCCAGCAATCAGCCCCAGCATTTT CASSQSTGPSNQPQHF TRBD1 few 16 TRBJ1-5 TRBV27
TGTGCCAGCAGTTACTCAGATTCTTTCGGGGACGAGCAGTACTTC CASSYSDSFGDEQYF - - 15 TRBJ2-7 TRBV6-2/TRBV6-3
TGTGCCAGCTCTGAGGGGTACTCTGGGGCCAACGTCCTGACTTTC CASSEGYSGANVLTF - - 15 TRBJ2-6 TRBV18
TGCAGTGCTACGGGACGGCCCTACGAGCAGTACTTC CSATGRPYEQYF - few 12 TRBJ2-7 TRBV20-1
TGTGCCAGCAGCCGCGGGACAGGGAGAAACTATGGCTACACCTTC CASSRGTGRNYGYTF TRBD1 - 15 TRBJ1-2 TRBV7-8
TGCGCCAGCAGCCAGGAAGCGTTCGAAAACATTCAGTACTTC CASSQEAFENIQYF - many 14 TRBJ2-4 TRBV5-1
TGTGCCAGCAGTGTCCCGAGTACTCCGAACGGCAATTCACCCCTCCACTTT CASSVPSTPNGNSPLHF - - 17 TRBJ1-6 TRBV6-5
TGTGCCAGCAGCAAAACCCGGGACAGGGGGACCGACGAGCAGTACTTC CASSKTRDRGTDEQYF TRBD1 - 16 TRBJ2-7 TRBV7-9
TGTGCCAGCACCGCCGCGGCCACGGTGAATGAGCAGTTCTTC CASTAAATVNEQFF - - 14 TRBJ2-1 TRBV6-6
TGTGCCAGCAGCCTCCGAGGTACACAGACGGCGGGAGGGCCCAACAATGAGCAGTTCTTC CASSLRGTQTAGGPNNEQFF TRBD2 - 20 TRBJ2-1 TRBV9
TGTGCCAGCAGCTTAGGTCGAGGGGCCAACGTCCTGACTTTC CASSLGRGANVLTF - - 14 TRBJ2-6 TRBV7-9
TGCAGCGTTGAAGATTTAGCGGGAGGCCAAGAGACCCAGTACTTC CSVEDLAGGQETQYF TRBD2 many 15 TRBJ2-5 TRBV29-1
TGTGCCAGCAGCGTAGCGGGACTCCGCACAGATACGCAGTATTTT CASSVAGLRTDTQYF - - 15 TRBJ2-3 TRBV9
TGTGCCATCAGTGAGTCGGGGCTAGCGGGACCGACCACCTACAATGAGCAGTTCTTC CAISESGLAGPTTYNEQFF TRBD2 few 19 TRBJ2-1 TRBV10-3
TGTGCCACCAGCAGAGAGTGGGGCAATGAGCAGTTCTTC CATSREWGNEQFF - few 13 TRBJ2-1 TRBV15
TGCGCCACCAGACAGGGGGCGAATCATGAGCAGTACTTC CATRQGANHEQYF TRBD1 - 13 TRBJ2-7 TRBV5-1
TGCAGTGCTGCCGGGACAGGGGGTGCGGACTATGGCTACACCTTC CSAAGTGGADYGYTF TRBD1 - 15 TRBJ1-2 TRBV20-1
TGTGCCAGCAGTTCCCGGACTAGCGGGAGTATCGATGAGCAGTTCTTC CASSSRTSGSIDEQFF TRBD2 few 16 TRBJ2-1 TRBV28
TGCGCCAGCAGCTTGGACAACTTTGGGTCCTACAATGAGCAGTACTTC CASSLDNFGSYNEQYF - - 16 TRBJ2-7 TRBV5-1
TGTGCCAGCAGTTATGAGGACTTACGGGAGACCCAGTACTTC CASSYEDLRETQYF - few 14 TRBJ2-5 TRBV12-3/TRBV12-4
TGTGCCAGCAGAAACATCCCGGGACAGGGGATAGCAACTAATGAAAAACTGTTTTTT CASRNIPGQGIATNEKLFF TRBD1 - 19 TRBJ1-4 TRBV6-2/TRBV6-3
TGCGCCAGCAGCGGAGGACAGGGACACACTGAAGCTTTCTTT CASSGGQGHTEAFF TRBD1 many 14 TRBJ1-1 TRBV5-1
TGCGCCAGCAGCTTGGTCGCGGCGGGGGAGAATATCAAACGAGAGACCCAGTACTTC CASSLVAAGENIKRETQYF TRBD2 - 19 TRBJ2-5 TRBV5-1
TGTGCCAGCGGACAGGACTACAATGAGCAGTTCTTC CASGQDYNEQFF TRBD1 - 12 TRBJ2-1 TRBV2
TGTGCCAGCAGCCCCCAACCGGGAACAGGCCTGAATGAAAAACTGTTTTTT CASSPQPGTGLNEKLFF - many 17 TRBJ1-4 TRBV7-9